This is a list of T cell receptor beta chains from one sample in a study of early T cells in non-severe SARS-CoV-2 infection. TCRdb called the 5' RACE reads again in MiXCR, with one record for every CDR3 protein. The table has about 56,000 distinct CDR3 sequences, about 10% seen once. The source material was whole blood. The receptor set was obtained from an adult who was a healthcare worker with PCR-confirmed SARS-CoV-2 infection or an uninfected control (not recorded which). Each CDR3 is given with its conserved first and last residue. The order of the fields is clone size, V gene, J gene, D gene, CDR3 DNA, CDR3 protein. A D gene is named only where the DNA matches it firmly. Clone size appears in some rows only: once, few, many, or a class for an expanded clone.

.	TRBV9	TRBJ2-2	.	TGTGCCAGCAGCGTAGTTCGGCAGCCGAACACCGGGGAGCTGTTTTTT	CASSVVRQPNTGELFF
many	TRBV5-4	TRBJ2-3	TRBD2	TGTGCCAGCAGCCCGGGACTAAGCACAGATACGCAGTATTTT	CASSPGLSTDTQYF
many	TRBV5-1	TRBJ2-7	.	TGCGCCAGCAGCCCTCGGACAGATTCCTACGAGCAGTACTTC	CASSPRTDSYEQYF
.	TRBV7-9	TRBJ1-2	.	TGTGCCAGCAGCTTAGGCCTCCGGAGGTCTAACTATGGCTACACCTTC	CASSLGLRRSNYGYTF
many	TRBV20-1	TRBJ2-3	.	TGCAGCCGATTCACAGATACGCAGTATTTT	CSRFTDTQYF
once	TRBV4-3	TRBJ1-1	.	TGCGCCAGCAGCCATCAACCGGGTAGCACTGAAGCTTTCTTT	CASSHQPGSTEAFF
many	TRBV7-3	TRBJ2-1	TRBD2	TGTGCCAGCAGCTCCGGGGGGACTTCCTACAATGAGCAGTTCTTC	CASSSGGTSYNEQFF
few	TRBV11-2	TRBJ2-7	TRBD1	TGTGCCAGCAGCTTATTTGGACAGGGCTACGAGCAGTACTTC	CASSLFGQGYEQYF
many	TRBV5-6	TRBJ1-2	.	TGTGCCAGCAGCTTGGTCGGCTGGGGGAACGGCTACACCTTC	CASSLVGWGNGYTF
many	TRBV7-3	TRBJ1-2	.	TGTGCCAGCAGGGAGACCGGAGCGGGTTATGGCTACACCTTC	CASRETGAGYGYTF
few	TRBV7-3	TRBJ2-1	TRBD1	TGTGCCAGCAGCCGGGACAGGGGGACCTACAATGAGCAGTTCTTC	CASSRDRGTYNEQFF
many	TRBV11-2	TRBJ2-7	TRBD2	TGTGCCAGCAGCCTGGGACTAGCGGGACGGGAGCAGTACTTC	CASSLGLAGREQYF
.	TRBV18	TRBJ1-4	TRBD1	TGTGCCAGCTCGCGGGACAGGGGAGAAAAACTGTTTTTT	CASSRDRGEKLFF
many	TRBV11-2	TRBJ2-6	.	TGTGCCAGCAGCTTAGATCGAACAGGTGTTGGTAGAATCGCTGGGGCCAACGTCCTGACTTTC	CASSLDRTGVGRIAGANVLTF
few	TRBV9	TRBJ2-7	TRBD1	TGTGCCAGCAGCGTAGCTATGTCAGGGGGCGCCGAGCAGTACTTC	CASSVAMSGGAEQYF
few	TRBV6-2/TRBV6-3	TRBJ2-7	.	TGTGCCAGCAGTCCCTCCGTGACTAAGACTTTGCGCTACGAGCAGTACTTC	CASSPSVTKTLRYEQYF
many	TRBV4-2	TRBJ1-1	TRBD1	TGTGCCAGCAGCCCGGGACAGGGAGTGGATGAAGCTTTCTTT	CASSPGQGVDEAFF
.	TRBV7-8	TRBJ1-5	.	TGTGCCAGCAGCCAAGTTTTGGGGATGAGCAATCAGCCCCAGCATTTT	CASSQVLGMSNQPQHF
.	TRBV30	TRBJ2-7	.	TGTGCCTGGAGGGGCTCCTACGAGCAGTACTTC	CAWRGSYEQYF
many	TRBV5-6	TRBJ2-4	.	TGTGCCAGCAGCGCGGGGTTTCACATTCAGTACTTC	CASSAGFHIQYF
.	TRBV7-2	TRBJ2-7	TRBD2	TGTGCCAGCAGCTCCCCGGGTCTAGCGGGAACCTACGAGCAGTACTTC	CASSSPGLAGTYEQYF
many	TRBV6-6	TRBJ1-5	.	TGTGCCAGCAGTTACTTAGGGGCCTTCAATCAGCCCCAGCATTTT	CASSYLGAFNQPQHF
.	TRBV29-1	TRBJ2-5	.	TGCAGCGCCACAGAGTACCAAGAGACCCAGTACTTC	CSATEYQETQYF
many	TRBV24-1	TRBJ2-7	.	TGTGCCACCAGTGAGGACCCACCGGGGGAGCAGTACTTC	CATSEDPPGEQYF
.	TRBV9	TRBJ1-1	TRBD1	TGTGCCAGCAGCCATCCTGGACAGGGGGCAAGGGTAGTTTTCTTT	CASSHPGQGARVVFF
few	TRBV7-6	TRBJ2-6	.	TGTGCCAGCAGCTTATTTGGCGTGGCTGGGGCCAACGTCCTGACTTTC	CASSLFGVAGANVLTF
.	TRBV2	TRBJ1-6	.	TGTGCCAGCACCCCTGGGATGGTCCTCCACTTT	CASTPGMVLHF
.	TRBV15	TRBJ2-1	TRBD2	TGTGCCACCAGCAGAGGGGTAGCGGGATTCGGCAATGAGCAGTTCTTC	CATSRGVAGFGNEQFF
few	TRBV11-2	TRBJ1-6	TRBD1	TGTGCCAGCAGCTCGGGACAGGGGGCATATTCACCCCTCCACTTT	CASSSGQGAYSPLHF
few	TRBV4-3	TRBJ2-2	TRBD2	TGCGCCAGCAGCCACGGGACTAGCGGGAGAAGCGGTGGGACCGGGGAGCTGTTTTTT	CASSHGTSGRSGGTGELFF
few	TRBV7-2	TRBJ1-1	.	TGTGCCAGCAGCTTAGAGTTCAACACTGAAGCTTTCTTT	CASSLEFNTEAFF
many	TRBV20-1	TRBJ2-1	TRBD2	TGCAGTGCTAACCGACTAGCGGGAGCCATCAGGTATGAGCAGTTCTTC	CSANRLAGAIRYEQFF
.	TRBV5-1	TRBJ1-1	.	TGCGCCAGCAGCACCCGAGTGAACACTGAAGCTTTCTTT	CASSTRVNTEAFF
.	TRBV6-5	TRBJ1-2	TRBD1	TGTGCCAGCAGTTACCAGGCAGGGGGCAATGGCTACACCTTC	CASSYQAGGNGYTF
many	TRBV7-9	TRBJ2-1	TRBD2	TGTGCCAGCAGCTTAGGTCCGGGACTAGCGGAACGTTACAATGAGCAGTTCTTC	CASSLGPGLAERYNEQFF
.	TRBV5-5	TRBJ2-6	.	TGTGCCAGCTGGACCGGGACGGAGAGCTCTGGGGCCAACGTCCTGACTTTC	CASWTGTESSGANVLTF
many	TRBV2	TRBJ2-5	TRBD2	TGTGCCAGCAGTCCGGGACTAGCGTACCAAGAGACCCAGTACTTC	CASSPGLAYQETQYF
many	TRBV7-8	TRBJ2-1	.	TGTGCCAGCAGCTTCGGCGCGGCCTCCTACAATGAGCAGTTCTTC	CASSFGAASYNEQFF